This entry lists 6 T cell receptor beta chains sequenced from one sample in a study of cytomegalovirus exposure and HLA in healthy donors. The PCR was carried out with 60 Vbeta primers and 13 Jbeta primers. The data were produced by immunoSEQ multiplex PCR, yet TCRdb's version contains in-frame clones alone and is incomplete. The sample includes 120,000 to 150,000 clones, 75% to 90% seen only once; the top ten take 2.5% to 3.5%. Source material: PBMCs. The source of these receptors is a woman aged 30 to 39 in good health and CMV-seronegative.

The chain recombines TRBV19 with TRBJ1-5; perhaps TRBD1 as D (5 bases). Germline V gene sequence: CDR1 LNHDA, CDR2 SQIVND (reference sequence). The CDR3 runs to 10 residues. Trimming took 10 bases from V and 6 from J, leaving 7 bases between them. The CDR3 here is CATGGQPQHF. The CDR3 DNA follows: TGTGCCACCGGGGGTCAGCCCCAGCATTTT.

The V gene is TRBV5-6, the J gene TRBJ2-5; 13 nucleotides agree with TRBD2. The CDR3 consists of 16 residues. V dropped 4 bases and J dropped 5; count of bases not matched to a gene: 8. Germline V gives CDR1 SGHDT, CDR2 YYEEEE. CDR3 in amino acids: CASSPRTSGSGETQYF. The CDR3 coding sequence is TGTGCCAGCAGCCCGCGGACTAGCGGGAGTGGCGAGACCCAGTACTTC.

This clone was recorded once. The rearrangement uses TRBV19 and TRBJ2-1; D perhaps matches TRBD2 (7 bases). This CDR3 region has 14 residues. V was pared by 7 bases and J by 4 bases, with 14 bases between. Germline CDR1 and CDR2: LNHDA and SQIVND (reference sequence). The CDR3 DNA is TGTGCCAGTATGTTCAGGGGAGGGTACAATGAGCAGTTCTTC. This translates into CASMFRGGYNEQFF.

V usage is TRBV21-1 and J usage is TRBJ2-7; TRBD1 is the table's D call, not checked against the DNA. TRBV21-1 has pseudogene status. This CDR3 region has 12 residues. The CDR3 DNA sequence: TGTGCCAGCAGCAACAGGGTGTGGGAGCAGTACTTC. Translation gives CASSNRVWEQYF.

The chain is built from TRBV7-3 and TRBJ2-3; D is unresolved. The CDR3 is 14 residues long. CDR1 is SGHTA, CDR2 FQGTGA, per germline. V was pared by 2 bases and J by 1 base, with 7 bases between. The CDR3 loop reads CASSLVTGTDTQYF. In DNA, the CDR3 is TGTGCCAGCAGCTTAGTCACAGGCACAGATACGCAGTATTTT. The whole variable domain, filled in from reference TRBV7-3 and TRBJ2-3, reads GAGVSQTPSNKVTEKGKYVELRCDPISGHTALYWYRQSLGQGPEFLIYFQGTGAADDSGLPNDRFFAVRPEGSVSTLKIQRTERGDSAVYLCASSLVTGTDTQYFGPGTRLTVL.

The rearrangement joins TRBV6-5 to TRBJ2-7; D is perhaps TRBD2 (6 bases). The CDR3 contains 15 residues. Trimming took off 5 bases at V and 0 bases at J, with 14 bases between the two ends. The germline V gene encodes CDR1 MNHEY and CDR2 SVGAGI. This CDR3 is CASSDWDLSSYEQYF. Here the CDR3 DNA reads TGTGCCAGCAGTGACTGGGACTTGAGCTCCTACGAGCAGTACTTC.